One and the same sample provided the 5 T cell receptor beta chains below, sequenced in a study of T cell responses to AZD1222 COVID-19 vaccine. Generated by immunoSEQ multiplex PCR, the TCRdb table keeps only in-frame clones and is missing some. The sample lists over 110,000 clones; roughly 92% were seen once. Sequenced here: peripheral blood, sampled 28 days after the second AZD1222 dose. The receptors were sampled from an adult who received the AZD1222 COVID-19 vaccine.

This clone was detected only once. This chain joins TRBV27 and TRBJ2-2; D is unresolved. Trimming pared 6 bases from V and 3 bases from J, leaving 8 bases between. Germline-derived CDR1 and CDR2 are MNHEY and SMNVEV (reference sequence). This CDR3 comprises 13 residues. The chain's CDR3 is CASSQTHTGELFF. The CDR3 nucleotides read TGTGCCAGCAGCCAGACCCACACCGGGGAGCTGTTTTTT.

This rearrangement joins TRBV24-1 to TRBJ2-3; 7 bases line up with TRBD1. Per the germline V gene, CDR1 is KGHDR and CDR2 is SFDVKD. CDR3 length equals 14 residues. V lost 1 base and J lost 4; bases outside the gene matches: 1. In DNA, the CDR3 is TGTGCCACCAGTGATTTAGGGGGCCCAGATACGCAGTATTTT. This gives the protein CATSDLGGPDTQYF.

Comment on this clone: One end of the junction varies from germline; a read error may be responsible. The chain couples TRBV12-3 or TRBV12-4 to TRBJ1-3; 10 bases line up with TRBD1. The CDR3 loop spans 11 amino acids. CDR3 amino acids: CASSLSGTGDF. The CDR3 bases are TGTGCCAGCAGCTTATCCGGGACAGGGGATTTT.

This clone occurred a few times. This chain links TRBV6-4 with TRBJ2-3; 7 nucleotides match TRBD2. V lost 3 bases, J lost 5 bases, and 8 bases stayed unmatched. Germline CDR1 is MRHNA and CDR2 is SNTAGT. The CDR3 is made up of 15 amino acids. CDR3: CASSEGLAEQDTQYF. CDR3 in DNA: TGTGCCAGCAGTGAGGGGCTAGCGGAGCAAGATACGCAGTATTTT.

The chain couples TRBV5-5 to TRBJ1-2, with a possible D match to TRBD1 (6 bases). The CDR3 contains 13 residues. Trimming pared 0 bases from V and 7 bases from J, leaving 10 bases between. Germline V gives CDR1 SGHKS, CDR2 YYEKEE (reference sequence). This CDR3 is CASSLVGGSGYTF. For the CDR3, the DNA is TGTGCCAGCAGCTTGGTCGGGGGCAGTGGCTACACCTTC.